This T cell receptor (beta chain) comes out of a study of T cell repertoires in ileal Crohn's disease. About the study: At surgery, about 36% of patients smoked, with median disease duration 7.9 years. Surgery for a complication: stricturing in roughly 61%, penetrating in about 39%. Study observations and caveats: The median delay to postoperative endoscopy was 6 to 7 months.

Time point specified: neoterminal ileum biopsy at postoperative endoscopy, about 6 months after surgery. Germline V gene data show CDR1 as SGHDT and CDR2 as YYEEEE. V was pared by 1 base and J by 4 bases, with 6 bases of the junction left unmatched. The CDR3 runs 15 residues. A word on this clone: The antigen is unknown.

The method was immunoSEQ multiplex PCR; TCRdb's version includes in-frame clones alone and lacks a portion of them. The data hold roughly 9,100 clones, with 65% to 80% observed a single time. The sequence came from an adult with Crohn's disease. The V and J genes are TRBV5-6 and TRBJ2-7, with 9 bases aligning to TRBD1. Sequenced material: ileal tissue. The CDR3 loop reads CASSLFGTGPYEQYF. CDR3 bases: TGTGCCAGCAGCTTGTTCGGGACAGGGCCTTACGAGCAGTACTTC.